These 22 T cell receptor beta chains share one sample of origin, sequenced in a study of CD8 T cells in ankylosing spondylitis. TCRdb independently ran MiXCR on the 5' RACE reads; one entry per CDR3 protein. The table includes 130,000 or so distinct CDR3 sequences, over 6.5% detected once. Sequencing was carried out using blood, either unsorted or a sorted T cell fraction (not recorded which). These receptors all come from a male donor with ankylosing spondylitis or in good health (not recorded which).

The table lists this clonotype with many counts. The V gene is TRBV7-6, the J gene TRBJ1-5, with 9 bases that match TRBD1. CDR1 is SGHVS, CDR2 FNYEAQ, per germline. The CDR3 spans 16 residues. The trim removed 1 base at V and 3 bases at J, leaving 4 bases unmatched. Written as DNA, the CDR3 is TGTGCCAGCAGCTTAGGGACAGGGGTTGCCAATCAGCCCCAGCATTTT. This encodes CASSLGTGVANQPQHF.

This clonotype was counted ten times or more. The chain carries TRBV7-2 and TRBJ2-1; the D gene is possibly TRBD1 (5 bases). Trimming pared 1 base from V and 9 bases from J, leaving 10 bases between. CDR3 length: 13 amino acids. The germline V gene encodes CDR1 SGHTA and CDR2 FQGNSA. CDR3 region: CASSLDQGGEQFF. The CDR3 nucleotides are TGTGCCAGCAGCTTAGACCAGGGCGGTGAGCAGTTCTTC. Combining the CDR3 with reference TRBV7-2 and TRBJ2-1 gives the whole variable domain GAGVSQSPSNKVTEKGKDVELRCDPISGHTALYWYRQSLGQGLEFLIYFQGNSAPDKSGLPSDRFSAERTGGSVSTLTIQRTQQEDSAVYLCASSLDQGGEQFFGPGTRLTVL.

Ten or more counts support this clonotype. In DNA, the CDR3 is TGCAGTGCTAATCCCCCTCGTGGTTCTGAAAAACTGTTTTTT. Encoded protein: CSANPPRGSEKLFF. This chain links TRBV20-1 with TRBJ1-4; D remains ambiguous. With 4 bases removed from V and 7 bases from J, the gap between germline ends came to 16 bases. CDR3 length equals 14 residues. The germline V gene has CDR1 DFQATT and CDR2 SNEGSKA (reference sequence).

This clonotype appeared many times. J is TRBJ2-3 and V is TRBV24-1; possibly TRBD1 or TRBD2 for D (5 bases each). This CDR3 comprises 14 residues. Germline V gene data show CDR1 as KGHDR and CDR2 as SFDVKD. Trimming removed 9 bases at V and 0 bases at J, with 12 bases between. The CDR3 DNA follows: TGTGCCACCGGGGGTTCCCCTAGCACAGATACGCAGTATTTT. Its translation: CATGGSPSTDTQYF.

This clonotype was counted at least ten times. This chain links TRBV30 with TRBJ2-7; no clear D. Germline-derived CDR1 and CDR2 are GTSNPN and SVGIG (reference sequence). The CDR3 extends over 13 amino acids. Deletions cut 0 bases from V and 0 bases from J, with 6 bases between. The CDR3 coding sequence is TGTGCCTGGAGTGTCGCATACTCCTACGAGCAGTACTTC. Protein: CAWSVAYSYEQYF.

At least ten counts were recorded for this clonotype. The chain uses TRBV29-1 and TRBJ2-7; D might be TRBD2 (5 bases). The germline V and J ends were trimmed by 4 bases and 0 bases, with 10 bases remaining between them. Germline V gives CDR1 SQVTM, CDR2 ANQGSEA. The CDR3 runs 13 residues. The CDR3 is CSVVARSSYEQYF. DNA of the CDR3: TGCAGCGTTGTAGCGCGGAGCTCCTACGAGCAGTACTTC.

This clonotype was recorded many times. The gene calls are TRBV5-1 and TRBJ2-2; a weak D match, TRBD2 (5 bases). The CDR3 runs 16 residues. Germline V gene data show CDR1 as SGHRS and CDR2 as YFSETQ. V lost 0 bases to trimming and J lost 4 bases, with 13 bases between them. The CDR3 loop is CASSLEVRVLTGELFF. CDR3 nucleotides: TGCGCCAGCAGCTTGGAGGTGCGGGTGCTCACCGGGGAGCTGTTTTTT.

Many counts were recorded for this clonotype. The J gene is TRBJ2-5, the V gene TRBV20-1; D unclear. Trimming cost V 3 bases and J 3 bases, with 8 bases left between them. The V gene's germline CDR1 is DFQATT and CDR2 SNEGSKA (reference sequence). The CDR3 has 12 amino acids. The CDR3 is CSASGSEETQYF. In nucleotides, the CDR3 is TGCAGTGCTAGTGGCAGCGAAGAGACCCAGTACTTC.

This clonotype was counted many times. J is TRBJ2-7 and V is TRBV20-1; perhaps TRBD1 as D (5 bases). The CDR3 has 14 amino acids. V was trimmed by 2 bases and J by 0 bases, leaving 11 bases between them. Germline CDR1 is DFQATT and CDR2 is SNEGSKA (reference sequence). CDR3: CSARWGSRSYEQYF. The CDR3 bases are TGCAGTGCTAGATGGGGCTCCCGCTCCTACGAGCAGTACTTC.

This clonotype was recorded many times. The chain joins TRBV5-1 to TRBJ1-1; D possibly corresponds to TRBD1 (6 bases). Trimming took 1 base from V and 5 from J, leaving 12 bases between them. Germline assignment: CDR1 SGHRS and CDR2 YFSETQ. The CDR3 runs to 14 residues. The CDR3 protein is CASSLISRGTEAFF. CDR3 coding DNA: TGCGCCAGCAGCTTGATAAGCAGGGGAACTGAAGCTTTCTTT. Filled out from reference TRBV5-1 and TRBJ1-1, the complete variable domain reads KAGVTQTPRYLIKTRGQQVTLSCSPISGHRSVSWYQQTPGQGLQFLFEYFSETQRNKGNFPGRFSGRQFSNSRSEMNVSTLELGDSALYLCASSLISRGTEAFFGQGTRLTVV.

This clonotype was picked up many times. The CDR3 coding sequence is TGTGCCAGCACCCACGGCTCCCCCTACGAGCAGTACTTC. It codes for CASTHGSPYEQYF. V and J are TRBV7-9 and TRBJ2-7, with D unclear. Looked up from germline, CDR1 is SEHNR and CDR2 is FQNEAQ (reference sequence). Trimming cost V 7 bases and J 2 bases, with 12 bases left between them. The CDR3 loop spans 13 amino acids. The complete variable domain, with remaining parts taken from reference TRBV7-9 and TRBJ2-7, reads DTGVSQNPRHKITKRGQNVTFRCDPISEHNRLYWYRQTLGQGPEFLTYFQNEAQLEKSRLLSDRFSAERPKGSFSTLEIQRTEQGDSAMYLCASTHGSPYEQYFGPGTRLTVT.

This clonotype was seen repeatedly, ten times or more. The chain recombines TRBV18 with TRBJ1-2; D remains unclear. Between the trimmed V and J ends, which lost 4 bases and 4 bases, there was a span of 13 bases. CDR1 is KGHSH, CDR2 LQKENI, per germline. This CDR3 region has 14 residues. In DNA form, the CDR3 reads TGTGCCAGCTCACGATCGGAAAACCTCTATGGCTACACCTTC. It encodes CASSRSENLYGYTF.

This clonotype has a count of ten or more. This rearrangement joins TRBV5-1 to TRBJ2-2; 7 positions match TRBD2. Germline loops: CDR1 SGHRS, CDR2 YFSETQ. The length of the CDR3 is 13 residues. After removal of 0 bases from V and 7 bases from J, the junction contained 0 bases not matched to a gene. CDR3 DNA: TGCGCCAGCAGCTTGGGGACTAGCGGGGAGCTGTTTTTT. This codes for CASSLGTSGELFF.

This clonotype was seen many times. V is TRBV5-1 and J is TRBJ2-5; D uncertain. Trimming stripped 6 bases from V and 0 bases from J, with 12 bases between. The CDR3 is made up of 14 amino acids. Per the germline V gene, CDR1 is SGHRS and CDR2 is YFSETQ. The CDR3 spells CASTEAAYQETQYF. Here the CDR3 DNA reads TGCGCCAGCACGGAAGCAGCATACCAAGAGACCCAGTACTTC.

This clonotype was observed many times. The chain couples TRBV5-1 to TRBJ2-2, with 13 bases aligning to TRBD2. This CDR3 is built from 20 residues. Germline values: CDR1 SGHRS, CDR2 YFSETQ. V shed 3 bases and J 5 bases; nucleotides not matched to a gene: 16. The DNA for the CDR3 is TGCGCCAGCAGCTCCCGACTAACTAGCGGGGGGGCCTCGTGGACCGGGGAGCTGTTTTTT. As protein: CASSSRLTSGGASWTGELFF.

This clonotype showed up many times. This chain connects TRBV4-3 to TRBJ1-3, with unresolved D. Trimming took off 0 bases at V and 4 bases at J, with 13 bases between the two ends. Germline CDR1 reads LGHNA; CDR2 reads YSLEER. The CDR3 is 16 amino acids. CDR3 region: CASSQDLQRSGNTIYF. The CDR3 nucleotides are TGCGCCAGCAGCCAAGACCTACAGAGATCAGGAAACACCATATATTTT.

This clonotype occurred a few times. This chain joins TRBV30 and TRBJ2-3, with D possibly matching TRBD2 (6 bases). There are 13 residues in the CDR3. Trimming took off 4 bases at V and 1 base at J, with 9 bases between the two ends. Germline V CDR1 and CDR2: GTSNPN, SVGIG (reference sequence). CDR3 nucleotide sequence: TGTGCCTGGATTACGGGGGGCACAGATACGCAGTATTTT. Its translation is CAWITGGTDTQYF.

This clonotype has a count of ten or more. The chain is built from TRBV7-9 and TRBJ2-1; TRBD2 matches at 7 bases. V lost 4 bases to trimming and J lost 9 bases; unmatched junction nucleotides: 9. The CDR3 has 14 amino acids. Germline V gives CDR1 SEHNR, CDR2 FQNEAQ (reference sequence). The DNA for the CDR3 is TGTGCCAGCAGCTCGCCGGGACTACCAACTGAGCAGTTCTTC. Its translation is CASSSPGLPTEQFF.

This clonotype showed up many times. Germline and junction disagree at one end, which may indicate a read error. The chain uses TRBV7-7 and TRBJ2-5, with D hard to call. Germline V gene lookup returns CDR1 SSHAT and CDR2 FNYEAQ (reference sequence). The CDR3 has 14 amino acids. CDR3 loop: CASSFGPVGETQYF. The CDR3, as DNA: TGTGCTAGCAGCTTTGGGCCGGTTGGGGAGACCCAGTACTTC.

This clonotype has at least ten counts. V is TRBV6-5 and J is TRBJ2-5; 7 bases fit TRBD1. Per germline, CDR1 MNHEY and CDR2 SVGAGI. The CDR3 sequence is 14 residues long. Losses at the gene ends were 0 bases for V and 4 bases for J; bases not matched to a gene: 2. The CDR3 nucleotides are TGTGCCAGCAGTTACTCAGGGGGCGTAGAGACCCAGTACTTC. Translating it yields CASSYSGGVETQYF.

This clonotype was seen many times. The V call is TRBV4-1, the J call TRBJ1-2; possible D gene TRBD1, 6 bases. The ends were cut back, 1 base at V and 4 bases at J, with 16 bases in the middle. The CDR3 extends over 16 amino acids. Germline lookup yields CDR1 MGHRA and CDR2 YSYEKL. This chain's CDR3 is CASSQGLRTAGYGYTF. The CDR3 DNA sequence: TGCGCCAGCAGCCAAGGGCTCCGGACAGCAGGCTATGGCTACACCTTC.

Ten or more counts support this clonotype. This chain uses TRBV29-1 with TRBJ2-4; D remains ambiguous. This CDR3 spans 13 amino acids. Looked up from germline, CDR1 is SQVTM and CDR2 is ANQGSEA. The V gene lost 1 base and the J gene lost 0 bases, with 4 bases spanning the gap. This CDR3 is CSVEGLAKNIQYF. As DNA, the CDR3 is TGCAGCGTTGAAGGTTTAGCCAAAAACATTCAGTACTTC.